The 26 T cell receptor beta chains below come from one sample, sequenced in a study of identical twins. TCRdb called the 5' RACE reads again in MiXCR, with one record for every CDR3 protein. The sample contains a few hundred thousand distinct CDR3 sequences, around a tenth of which appear only once. These sequences were also reported in another study, on yellow fever vaccine responses in identical twins.

The sequenced sample consisted of PBMCs. All receptors come from a woman aged 18-30 years in good health.

This clonotype appeared a few times. The chain couples TRBV29-1 to TRBJ2-7; 8 positions match TRBD2. With V trimmed by 7 bases and J by 4 bases, 9 bases remained unmatched. Germline assignment: CDR1 SQVTM and CDR2 ANQGSEA. The CDR3 spans 13 residues. The CDR3 region has the DNA TGCAGCGCGGAACCGGGACTAGGGTACGAGCAGTACTTC. Its translation: CSAEPGLGYEQYF.

This clonotype was counted only a few times. The chain carries TRBV3-1 and TRBJ1-5; D is unclear. The CDR3 covers 15 residues. The germline V and J ends were trimmed by 1 base and 3 bases, with 10 bases remaining between them. Germline CDR1 and CDR2: LGHDT and YNNKEL (reference sequence). Written as DNA, the CDR3 is TGTGCCAGCAGCCAAGTGCCTGGGATCAATCAGCCCCAGCATTTT. Protein product: CASSQVPGINQPQHF.

In its sample, this clonotype was seen many times. The chain uses TRBV12-3 or TRBV12-4 and TRBJ2-5; D remains unclear. CDR3 size: 13 residues. Trimming shortened V by 6 bases and J by 5 bases, and 13 bases separated the two germline ends. In DNA, the CDR3 is TGTGCCAGCAGCCCACCTATTAGGGAGACCCAGTACTTC. Its protein product is CASSPPIRETQYF.

This clonotype has just a few counts. This chain connects TRBV7-2 to TRBJ2-7; D possibly corresponds to TRBD1 (5 bases). CDR1 is SGHTA, CDR2 FQGNSA, per germline. The CDR3 is 13 amino acids. V lost 5 bases to trimming and J lost 2 bases, with 10 bases between them. The CDR3 reads CASSGPTAYEQYF. The CDR3 nucleotides read TGTGCCAGCAGCGGTCCGACAGCCTACGAGCAGTACTTC.

Notes on this clonotype: The junction shows a germline mismatch at one end, possibly a read error. The chain carries TRBV20-1 and TRBJ2-2, with D tentatively TRBD1 (7 bases). The CDR3 length is 16 residues. Looked up from germline, CDR1 is DFQATT and CDR2 is SNEGSKA (reference sequence). The CDR3, as DNA: TGCAGTGCTAGAGAGCGTCTCAGGGGGGACTCCGGTGAGCTGTTTTTT. Its protein is CSARERLRGDSGELFF.

This clonotype was counted many times. The CDR3 is CASRGQGRQYF. The CDR3 region has the DNA TGTGCCAGCAGAGGACAGGGGCGGCAGTACTTC. The chain links TRBV12-3 or TRBV12-4 to TRBJ2-7; 9 bases fit TRBD1. V lost 6 bases and J lost 9; bases outside the gene matches: 3. The CDR3 extends over 11 amino acids.

CDR3 protein: CASSHSGMENEQYF. DNA for the CDR3: TGTGCCAGCAGCCATTCCGGGATGGAGAACGAGCAGTACTTC. The chain uses TRBV27 and TRBJ2-7; a possible D gene is TRBD2 (5 bases). The CDR3 has 14 residues. Germline loops: CDR1 MNHEY, CDR2 SMNVEV (reference sequence). Trimming took off 6 bases at V and 5 bases at J, with 17 bases between the two ends.

In this sample, this clonotype turned up a few times. The chain has TRBV20-1 and TRBJ2-7; tentatively, D is TRBD1 or TRBD2 (5 bases each). The germline gives CDR1 DFQATT, CDR2 SNEGSKA (reference sequence). The CDR3 totals 14 residues. V gave up 3 bases and J gave up 2 bases, with 14 bases separating them. The DNA of the CDR3 is TGCAGTGCTAGTGACGGGGCAACCACCTACGAGCAGTACTTC. It codes for CSASDGATTYEQYF.

This clonotype has at least ten counts. This chain uses TRBV10-3 with TRBJ2-7, with TRBD1 as a possible D gene (8 bases). V shed 8 bases and J shed 6 bases, with 29 bases lying between them. The CDR3 sequence is 17 residues long. Germline CDR1 reads ENHRY; CDR2 reads SYGVKD. CDR3 amino acids: CAIGGQEAGVLGAEQYF. CDR3 coding DNA: TGTGCCATCGGGGGACAGGAGGCGGGGGTCCTGGGTGCCGAGCAGTACTTC.

This clonotype came up a few times. In DNA, the CDR3 is TGTGCCAGCAGCTCCGGGGGGTATACGCAGTATTTT. This codes for CASSSGGYTQYF. The chain recombines TRBV7-2 with TRBJ2-3, with 7 bases aligning to TRBD2. V dropped 4 bases and J dropped 7; count of bases not matched to a gene: 2. Germline V gene data show CDR1 as SGHTA and CDR2 as FQGNSA. CDR3 length equals 12 residues.

This clonotype was seen at least ten times. The J gene is TRBJ2-1, the V gene TRBV12-3 or TRBV12-4, with 8 bases that match TRBD2. CDR3 length: 15 amino acids. The trim removed 2 bases at V and 8 bases at J, leaving 8 bases unmatched. The DNA of the CDR3 is TGTGCCAGCAGTTTAAACGGGAGGGTTAGCGATGAGCAGTTCTTC. It yields the protein CASSLNGRVSDEQFF.

On this clonotype itself: A much larger clone lies a single base off, so this may be a read error. This chain joins TRBV10-3 and TRBJ2-1; 12 nucleotides match TRBD2. V gave up 5 bases and J gave up 0 bases; unmatched junction bases: 2. Germline CDR1 reads ENHRY; CDR2 reads SYGVKD. The CDR3 extends over 16 amino acids. CDR3 protein: CAISRTSGNSYNEQFF. In DNA form, the CDR3 reads TGTGCCATCAGTCGGACTAGCGGGAACTCCTACAATGAGCAGTTCTTC.

This clonotype was counted ten times or more. This sequence joins TRBV5-6 and TRBJ2-1; 9 bases are shared with TRBD1. CDR1 and CDR2 (germline): SGHDT, YYEEEE. This CDR3 spans 14 amino acids. J gave up 3 bases and V 5 bases, and 3 bases lay outside the gene matches. The CDR3 region is CASSTGGRYNEQFF. CDR3 sequence (DNA): TGTGCCAGCAGTACAGGGGGCCGCTACAATGAGCAGTTCTTC. The full variable domain, with the rest looked up from reference TRBV5-6 and TRBJ2-1, is DAGVTQSPTHLIKTRGQQVTLRCSPKSGHDTVSWYQQALGQGPQFIFQYYEEEERQRGNFPDRFSGHQFPNYSSELNVNALLLGDSALYLCASSTGGRYNEQFFGPGTRLTVL.

This clonotype occurred a few times. CDR3 coding DNA: TGTGCCAGCAGCTCAAATATTGGGACAGGAAAGGAGTTCTTC. It is translated as CASSSNIGTGKEFF. The chain joins TRBV7-9 to TRBJ2-1; TRBD1 matches 8 bases. Trimming took 4 bases from V and 14 from J; bases not matched to a gene: 13. This CDR3 has 14 amino acids. Germline V gives CDR1 SEHNR, CDR2 FQNEAQ (reference sequence).

The rearrangement links TRBV10-3 to TRBJ2-5, with 8 bases matching TRBD1. The ends lost 3 bases at V and 0 bases at J; junction bases unmatched: 6. The CDR3 loop spans 16 amino acids. The germline CDR1 and CDR2 sequences are ENHRY and SYGVKD. CDR3: CAISDPDRAYQETQYF. DNA for the CDR3: TGTGCCATCAGTGATCCGGACAGGGCTTACCAAGAGACCCAGTACTTC.

This clonotype has ten or more counts. The chain employs TRBV4-2 and TRBJ2-3; the match to TRBD2 covers 8 bases. The germline CDR1 and CDR2 sequences are LGHNA and YNFKEQ. Trimming removed 2 bases from V and 4 bases from J; junction bases left unmatched: 8. The CDR3 is 16 residues long. The CDR3: CASSQKSGRDADTQYF. In DNA, the CDR3 is TGTGCCAGCAGCCAAAAAAGCGGGAGAGATGCAGATACGCAGTATTTT.

The chain joins TRBV30 to TRBJ2-5; TRBD1 matches at 7 bases. V trimming: 3 bases; J trimming: 2 bases; junction bases outside the gene matches: 3. CDR3 length: 13 amino acids. In germline, CDR1 is GTSNPN, CDR2 SVGIG (reference sequence). The CDR3 loop reads CAWRGTAQETQYF. CDR3 DNA sequence: TGTGCCTGGAGGGGGACAGCTCAAGAGACCCAGTACTTC.

This clonotype was found many times. The chain recombines TRBV15 with TRBJ1-1; possible D gene TRBD1, 6 bases. Germline V CDR1 and CDR2: LNHNV, YYDKDF (reference sequence). The CDR3 is 14 residues long. Trimming pared 0 bases from V and 3 bases from J, leaving 8 bases between. The CDR3 region is CATSRDRTDTEAFF. The CDR3 coding sequence is TGTGCCACCAGCAGAGATAGGACAGACACTGAAGCTTTCTTT.

This clonotype was seen repeatedly, ten times or more. The CDR3 coding sequence is TGCGCCAGCAGCCAAGTTGAGATACTAGCGGGAAAAAACATTCAGTACTTC. This translates into CASSQVEILAGKNIQYF. This chain connects TRBV4-3 to TRBJ2-4; 10 nucleotides align to TRBD2. The CDR3 runs to 17 residues. Germline V gives CDR1 LGHNA, CDR2 YSLEER. V lost 1 base, J lost 4 bases, and 7 bases stayed unmatched.

This clonotype was observed a few times. The chain couples TRBV3-1 to TRBJ2-7, with D uncertain. V was pared by 0 bases and J by 1 base, with 16 bases between. CDR1 and CDR2 (germline): LGHDT, YNNKEL (reference sequence). The CDR3 sequence is 17 residues long. The CDR3 nucleotides are TGTGCCAGCAGCCAAGACATCTCCGGGCCCAGTTCCTACGAGCAGTACTTC. This gives the protein CASSQDISGPSSYEQYF.

This clonotype has more than one count but fewer than ten. The V gene is TRBV27, the J gene TRBJ1-5, with 8 bases matching TRBD1. The CDR3 has 13 residues. Germline lookup yields CDR1 MNHEY and CDR2 SMNVEV (reference sequence). V lost 6 bases, J lost 7 bases, and 5 bases stayed unmatched. The CDR3 loop is CASSSGGWQPQHF. CDR3 nucleotides: TGTGCCAGCAGCTCAGGGGGCTGGCAGCCCCAGCATTTT.

This clonotype has more than one count but fewer than ten. The V and J genes are TRBV6-5 and TRBJ1-5; D is perhaps TRBD1 (6 bases). There are 14 residues in the CDR3. The V and J ends lost 3 bases and 4 bases respectively, with 10 bases between them. The germline CDR1 and CDR2 sequences are MNHEY and SVGAGI. The CDR3 reads CASSYKQGNQPQHF. For the CDR3, the DNA is TGTGCCAGCAGTTATAAACAGGGAAATCAGCCCCAGCATTTT.

There are many counts of this clonotype. The chain combines TRBV10-3 with TRBJ2-1; D gene ambiguous. Germline CDR1 reads ENHRY; CDR2 reads SYGVKD. The CDR3 runs to 11 residues. V lost 6 bases, J lost 9 bases, and 9 bases lay in between. CDR3 loop: CAISATPEQFF. The CDR3 bases are TGTGCCATCAGCGCGACCCCTGAGCAGTTCTTC.

This sequence joins TRBV10-3 and TRBJ2-5; 14 nucleotides agree with TRBD2. CDR1 is ENHRY and CDR2 is SYGVKD in the germline V gene. The CDR3 extends over 16 amino acids. V gave up 4 bases and J gave up 2 bases; unmatched junction bases: 3. CDR3 residues: CAISGLAGGQQETQYF. The CDR3 nucleotides are TGTGCCATCAGTGGACTAGCGGGAGGGCAGCAAGAGACCCAGTACTTC.

This clonotype was recorded many times. The chain is built from TRBV24-1 and TRBJ1-6; D gene unclear. CDR1 and CDR2 (germline): KGHDR, SFDVKD. CDR3 length: 12 residues. V shed 1 base and J shed 16 bases, with 10 bases lying between them. The CDR3 region is CATSDFGQKLHF. CDR3 DNA sequence: TGTGCCACCAGTGATTTCGGGCAGAAGCTCCACTTT.

This clonotype occurred a few times. This sequence joins TRBV11-2 and TRBJ2-3; 9 positions agree with TRBD2. The CDR3 is 16 amino acids. Germline CDR1 and CDR2: SGHAT and FQNNGV. The V gene end was trimmed by 3 bases and the J gene end by 4 bases; junction bases not matched to a gene: 8. The CDR3 is CASSLSSGKVPDTQYF. The CDR3 DNA sequence: TGTGCCAGCAGCTTGTCTAGCGGGAAGGTCCCAGATACGCAGTATTTT.